A selection of T cell receptor beta chains follows, all from one sample in a study of CD8 T cells in ankylosing spondylitis. TCRdb analysed the 5' RACE reads with MiXCR anew, one entry per CDR3 protein. The sample shows more than 150,000 distinct CDR3 sequences, approximately 13% of them seen only once. What was sequenced was blood, either unsorted or a sorted T cell fraction (not recorded which). Receptor source: a female donor with ankylosing spondylitis or in good health (not recorded which). CDR3s include the opening cysteine and the closing phenylalanine or tryptophan. The order of the fields is CDR3 length, clone size, V gene, D gene, J gene, CDR3 protein, CDR3 DNA. The D gene is left open where the match is weak. The size entry is marked missing in some rows and otherwise reads once, few, many or a size class.

>13|many|TRBV5-1|TRBD1|TRBJ1-5
CASSLRQGQPQHF
TGCGCCAGCAGCCTTCGACAGGGGCAGCCCCAGCATTTT
>15|many|TRBV29-1|NA|TRBJ1-2
CSVFGRLGNNYGYTF
TGCAGCGTTTTTGGTAGGCTGGGGAATAACTATGGCTACACCTTC
>15|many|TRBV24-1|NA|TRBJ2-7
CATRAGTSSSYEQYF
TGTGCCACCAGGGCCGGGACATCGAGCTCCTACGAGCAGTACTTC
>12|many|TRBV10-2|NA|TRBJ1-3
CASSAPRDTIYF
TGCGCCAGCAGTGCACCCAGGGACACCATATATTTT
>16|many|TRBV21-1|NA|TRBJ1-5
CASSNGGCVSNQPQHF
TGTGCCAGCAGCAACGGGGGTTGTGTAAGCAATCAGCCCCAGCATTTT
>15|many|TRBV12-3/TRBV12-4|TRBD2|TRBJ2-1
CASTKGTSGYYEQFF
TGTGCCAGCACCAAAGGGACTAGCGGGTATTATGAGCAGTTCTTC
>17|many|TRBV7-8|NA|TRBJ2-3
CASSIRRTPSSTDTQYF
TGTGCCAGCAGCATCCGAAGAACTCCCTCTAGCACAGATACGCAGTATTTT
>17|many|TRBV19|TRBD1|TRBJ1-5
CASSIGTGNRGNQPQHF
TGTGCCAGTAGTATTGGGACAGGGAACAGGGGTAATCAGCCCCAGCATTTT
>13|many|TRBV5-6|NA|TRBJ2-5
CASSLSRAETQYF
TGTGCCAGCAGCTTGTCTAGAGCAGAGACCCAGTACTTC
>12|many|TRBV25-1|NA|TRBJ1-2
CASRGSWYGYTF
TGTGCCTCGAGAGGGAGTTGGTATGGCTACACCTTC
>13|few|TRBV12-3/TRBV12-4|NA|TRBJ1-5
CASSWRGNQPQHF
TGTGCCAGCAGCTGGAGGGGTAATCAGCCCCAGCATTTT
>14|many|TRBV6-5|TRBD2|TRBJ2-3
CASSWGGSADTQYF
TGTGCCAGCAGTTGGGGCGGGAGTGCAGATACGCAGTATTTT
>16|few|TRBV3-1|NA|TRBJ2-7
CASSHQGRTPSYEQYF
TGTGCCAGCAGCCATCAAGGCAGGACACCTTCCTACGAGCAGTACTTC
>14|many|TRBV5-1|TRBD2|TRBJ2-3
CASRREGSTDTQYF
TGCGCCAGCAGGCGGGAGGGAAGCACAGATACGCAGTATTTT
>15|NA|TRBV6-2/TRBV6-3|TRBD2|TRBJ2-1
CASSSRLAGGVEQFF
TGTGCCAGCAGCTCTCGACTAGCGGGAGGTGTAGAGCAGTTCTTC
>14|many|TRBV29-1|NA|TRBJ1-4
CSVEGVTTNEKLFF
TGCAGCGTTGAGGGGGTTACAACTAATGAAAAACTGTTTTTT
>15|many|TRBV7-2|TRBD1|TRBJ2-2
CASIRTGGFTGELFF
TGTGCCAGCATCAGGACAGGGGGTTTTACCGGGGAGCTGTTTTTT
>13|NA|TRBV10-3|TRBD2|TRBJ2-1
CAITGGPPNEQFF
TGTGCCATCACGGGGGGACCCCCCAATGAGCAGTTCTTC
>14|many|TRBV28|NA|TRBJ1-5
CASTHPTGNQPQHF
TGTGCCAGCACCCACCCCACAGGCAATCAGCCCCAGCATTTT
>15|many|TRBV7-9|NA|TRBJ2-5
CASSPWLLGEETQYF
TGTGCCAGCAGCCCCTGGCTCCTAGGAGAAGAGACCCAGTACTTC
>15|few|TRBV6-2/TRBV6-3|TRBD2|TRBJ2-1
CASRPLSGGYNEQFF
TGTGCCAGCAGACCCCTCAGCGGGGGGTACAATGAGCAGTTCTTC
>13|many|TRBV3-1|TRBD2|TRBJ2-7
CASSLSGSNEQYF
TGTGCCAGCAGCTTGAGCGGGAGTAACGAGCAGTACTTC
>14|many|TRBV18|TRBD1|TRBJ2-1
CASSLGQGVREQFF
TGTGCCAGCTCCCTTGGACAGGGAGTTCGGGAGCAGTTCTTC
>11|many|TRBV6-2/TRBV6-3|NA|TRBJ2-1
CASSFGYEQFF
TGTGCCAGCAGTTTCGGGTATGAGCAGTTCTTC
>15|NA|TRBV5-1|NA|TRBJ2-7
CASSLVASSSYEQYF
TGCGCCAGCAGCTTGGTCGCGTCGAGCTCCTACGAGCAGTACTTC
>12|NA|TRBV7-9|NA|TRBJ1-4
CASRLRDEKLFF
TGTGCCAGCAGGCTCCGGGACGAAAAACTGTTTTTT
>16|many|TRBV18|NA|TRBJ1-1
CASSPVGSGMNTEAFF
TGTGCCAGCTCACCAGTTGGTTCCGGAATGAACACTGAAGCTTTCTTT
>16|many|TRBV4-1|NA|TRBJ2-5
CASSEDRGGAQETQYF
TGCGCCAGCAGCGAAGACAGGGGAGGGGCCCAAGAGACCCAGTACTTC
>15|NA|TRBV7-6|NA|TRBJ1-1
CASSLGPGELTEAFF
TGTGCCAGCAGCTTAGGCCCCGGGGAATTAACTGAAGCTTTCTTT
>12|NA|TRBV2|NA|TRBJ2-5
CASSAWVETQYF
TGTGCCAGCAGTGCCTGGGTAGAGACCCAGTACTTC
>15|many|TRBV12-3/TRBV12-4|TRBD2|TRBJ2-3
CASSDSGRARDTQYF
TGTGCCAGCAGTGATAGCGGGAGAGCGAGAGATACGCAGTATTTT
>15|many|TRBV12-3/TRBV12-4|NA|TRBJ1-2
CASSPRQGMGYGYTF
TGTGCCAGCAGCCCCCGGCAGGGAATGGGCTATGGCTACACCTTC
>18|NA|TRBV7-1|TRBD2|TRBJ2-3
CASSSERRRGVSTDTQYF
TGTGCCAGCAGCTCAGAGAGGAGGCGGGGGGTTAGCACAGATACGCAGTATTTT
>20|many|TRBV12-3/TRBV12-4|TRBD2|TRBJ2-1
CASSLRGGIAGGFRIVEQFF
TGTGCCAGCAGTTTACGAGGCGGAATAGCGGGAGGTTTCCGGATTGTTGAGCAGTTCTTC
>14|many|TRBV5-1|NA|TRBJ1-1
CASRRSGMNTEAFF
TGCGCCAGCAGGCGCTCAGGTATGAACACTGAAGCTTTCTTT
>14|many|TRBV27|TRBD1|TRBJ2-3
CASTTGQRTDTQYF
TGTGCCAGCACCACGGGACAGCGCACAGATACGCAGTATTTT
>15|NA|TRBV6-7|NA|TRBJ2-1
CASSYPPGSSNEQFF
TGTGCCAGCAGTTACCCTCCGGGCTCCTCCAATGAGCAGTTCTTC
>15|many|TRBV12-3/TRBV12-4|TRBD1|TRBJ1-1
CASREYQGALTEAFF
TGTGCCAGCAGGGAATACCAGGGGGCTTTGACTGAAGCTTTCTTT
>15|many|TRBV7-6|TRBD1|TRBJ2-1
CASSLVRDRVHEQFF
TGTGCCAGCAGCTTAGTGCGGGACAGGGTACATGAGCAGTTCTTC
>15|few|TRBV12-3/TRBV12-4|TRBD1|TRBJ2-5
CASSKTGSAGKTQYF
TGTGCCAGCAGCAAGACAGGGTCCGCGGGTAAGACCCAGTACTTC
>17|many|TRBV7-3|TRBD1|TRBJ2-2
CASSPTPDRGRAGELFF
TGTGCCAGCAGCCCGACACCCGACAGGGGGCGAGCCGGGGAGCTGTTTTTT
>15|many|TRBV29-1|NA|TRBJ1-1
CSVERFDSINTEAFF
TGCAGCGTTGAGCGATTCGACAGCATTAACACTGAAGCTTTCTTT